This T cell receptor (beta chain) was retrieved from a study of cytomegalovirus exposure and HLA in healthy donors. Background on the study: The study placed 70% to 85% of its roughly 410 genotyped donors in the Caucasian-associated ancestry cluster.

For this clone: The antigen remains unidentified.

Study-wide points: Reports credit the classifier with highly specific, highly sensitive diagnosis of cytomegalovirus status. Follow-up analysis later connected one missense variant in DCLRE1C with trimming of TCR beta V- and J-genes.

A multiplex PCR was run with 60 Vbeta primers and 13 Jbeta primers. TCRdb's table, derived via immunoSEQ multiplex PCR, lists solely in-frame clones and lacks some. The repertoire includes 98,000 or so clones, roughly 85% of them detected once, and about 5.3% sits in the top ten. V lost 0 bases and J lost 2; bases outside the gene matches: 4. Per germline, CDR1 SGHTS and CDR2 YDEGEE. CDR3 length equals 15 residues. The sequencing sample was made of PBMCs. This receptor was taken from a man aged 60 to 75 in good health and CMV-seropositive. This chain joins TRBV5-8 and TRBJ2-5; 7 nucleotides line up with TRBD1. The CDR3, as DNA: TGTGCCAGCAGCTTGGAAAGGGGGCAACAAGAGACCCAGTACTTC. It codes for CASSLERGQQETQYF.